Listed below are T cell receptor beta chains from one sample, sequenced in a study of T cells in Graves' hyperthyroidism and ophthalmopathy. TCRdb redid the calling of the multiplex PCR reads with MiXCR, one entry per CDR3 protein. Of approximately 400,000 distinct CDR3 sequences listed, 11% to 15% are singletons. Material for sequencing was blood. The receptors were sampled from a man in his fifties with Graves' ophthalmopathy. Both conserved end residues are part of each CDR3. The D gene is left open where the match is weak. A clone size is listed for some rows: how often the clone was seen (once, few, many), or a class if it is expanded.

v_call,j_call,d_call,clone_size,cdr3_nt,cdr3_aa
TRBV5-1,TRBJ1-2,NA,NA,TGCGCCAGCAGCGGGTCTTTAACAGGAATCTATGGCTACACCTTC,CASSGSLTGIYGYTF
TRBV5-1,TRBJ1-6,NA,many,TGCGCCAGCAGCTTGTCCTCTGCGCAGAAGGGCTCACCCCTCCACTTT,CASSLSSAQKGSPLHF
TRBV28,TRBJ1-2,TRBD1,many,TGTGCCAGCAGTTCGGGGACAGGGCTCTATGGCTACACCTTC,CASSSGTGLYGYTF
TRBV18,TRBJ2-7,TRBD1,NA,TGTGCCAGCTCACCATGGGGACAGGGTCTCGACGAGCAGTACTTC,CASSPWGQGLDEQYF
TRBV5-1,TRBJ2-2,TRBD2,few,TGCGCCAGCAGCTTAACAGGGACTAGCGGGATTTCCGGGGAGCTGTTTTTT,CASSLTGTSGISGELFF
TRBV7-2,TRBJ2-1,NA,few,TGTGCCAGCAGCTTAACTCCCAGCCAAATAAAATACAATGAGCAGTTCTTC,CASSLTPSQIKYNEQFF
TRBV14,TRBJ2-1,TRBD2,few,TGTGCCAGCAGCCAAGAGGCTAGCGGGAGGAACAATGAGCAGTTCTTC,CASSQEASGRNNEQFF
TRBV15,TRBJ2-1,TRBD2,few,TGTGCCACCAGCCTGCGTGAAGGGAGGGCCTTTGAGCGGTTCTTC,CATSLREGRAFERFF
TRBV28,TRBJ1-2,TRBD1,NA,TGTGCCAGCAGTCCGACAGGGAGTAGGGGCTACACCTTC,CASSPTGSRGYTF
TRBV5-8,TRBJ2-4,NA,many,TGTGCCAGCAGCTTGGGAGGGCCGAGGGCCAAAAACATTCAGTACTTC,CASSLGGPRAKNIQYF
TRBV30,TRBJ2-5,NA,many,TGTGCCTGGTCCTTCGGCCGTGAGACCCAGTACTTC,CAWSFGRETQYF
TRBV29-1,TRBJ2-5,NA,few,TGCAGCGTTCCGGAGGGGGCGGGTGGAGAGACCCAGTACTTC,CSVPEGAGGETQYF
TRBV20-1,TRBJ2-3,TRBD2,many,TGCAGTGCTGTCCCCCCGACTAGCGGGAATACAGATACGCAGTATTTT,CSAVPPTSGNTDTQYF
TRBV20-1,TRBJ2-7,NA,many,TGCAGTGCCCCGACTAGGGGGCCTATGTACTTCGAGCAGTACTTC,CSAPTRGPMYFEQYF
TRBV9,TRBJ2-1,TRBD1,NA,TGTGCCCCCTTACCGGGGAACCGAGGGTTGGGACAGAAGAGCAATGAGCAGTTCTTC,CAPLPGNRGLGQKSNEQFF
TRBV15,TRBJ1-1,NA,many,TGTGCCACCAGCAGCACATCGGACACTGAAGCTTTCTTT,CATSSTSDTEAFF
TRBV15,TRBJ1-6,TRBD1,many,TGTGCCACCAGCAGAGTTATCAGGGGGCTTGGTTCACCCCTCCACTTT,CATSRVIRGLGSPLHF
TRBV18,TRBJ2-1,TRBD2,many,TGTGCCAGCTCACAGGGACTAGCGGGAGTGGATGAGCAGTTCTTC,CASSQGLAGVDEQFF
TRBV2,TRBJ1-5,NA,many,TGTGCCAGCAGAAAGGGACGGAATAGCAATCAGCCCCAGCATTTT,CASRKGRNSNQPQHF
TRBV5-1,TRBJ2-1,NA,many,TGCGCCAGCAGCTTGGGGGTGAGGGGCAATGAGCAGTTCTTC,CASSLGVRGNEQFF
TRBV5-1,TRBJ2-7,NA,many,TGCGCCAGCAGCTTGGCCGTCGGGGGAAGCTCCTACGAGCAGTACTTC,CASSLAVGGSSYEQYF
TRBV7-8,TRBJ1-5,NA,many,TGTGCCAGCAGCTTAACCGGAAATAGCAATCAGCCCCAGCATTTT,CASSLTGNSNQPQHF
TRBV27,TRBJ2-7,TRBD2,many,TGTGCCAGCAGCCTCCGGACTAGCGGGGCGGCCGAGCAGTACTTC,CASSLRTSGAAEQYF
TRBV7-8,TRBJ1-2,NA,NA,TGTGCCAGCAGCTTAGCGCGAAGTTTTCGTGGCTACACCTTC,CASSLARSFRGYTF
TRBV28,TRBJ1-6,NA,NA,TGTGCCAGCAGTTTAAAGGAGTATGGAGGTTCACCCCTCCACTTT,CASSLKEYGGSPLHF